This TCR beta chain was observed in a study of blood T cell repertoires in COVID-19. Overall study context: The United States, Italy and Spain supplied acute and convalescent COVID-19 samples. From T cells, B-cell-depleted T cells, or PBMCs came the material, which was cDNA or gDNA.

This clone was counted once. This CDR3 contains 15 residues. V gave up 6 bases and J gave up 0 bases, with 14 bases separating them. From germline, CDR1 is MNHEY and CDR2 SMNVEV (reference sequence). Original analysis: Amplifying reference gene primers gave estimates of nucleated cell counts. TCRdb's copy holds only in-frame clones and misses some; the assay was immunoSEQ multiplex PCR. That table furnishes V, J and clone size, whereas the DNA furnished D and trimming. The repertoire has around 150,000 clones, almost 85% of them found once; the top ten carry 20% to 25%. This chain uses TRBV27 with TRBJ1-2; possibly TRBD1 for D (5 bases). Sequencing was carried out using peripheral blood. The sequence came from a woman of 80 years or more with acute or convalescent COVID-19. CDR3 residues: CASSPLGGSNYGYTF. The CDR3 coding sequence is TGTGCCAGCAGCCCCCTCGGGGGGTCTAACTATGGCTACACCTTC.